This T cell receptor (beta chain) was recovered during a study of T cells expressing NK-cell markers. Study at large: It was from sorted CD3+CD56+NKG2C+, CD3+CD56+NKG2C- and CD3+CD56-NKG2C+ T cells that TCR beta repertoires came.

The authors generated TCR beta cDNA through 5'RACE template switching with UMIs. TCRdb re-analyzed the 5' RACE reads; it lists each CDR3 protein once, without DNA. The record lists about 460,000 distinct CDR3 sequences, of which the ten most abundant hold roughly 1.4%. Germline V gives CDR1 MNHEY, CDR2 SVGAGI. This CDR3 is 12 amino acids long. Whole-study findings and limits: In roughly 6 donors, dominant CD3+CD56+NKG2C+ clones formed roughly 1.0-7.5% of CD8+ cells.

On this clonotype: The antigen is undetermined.

The receptor was isolated from a woman between 50 and 59 years old in good health. This sequence joins TRBV6-5 and TRBJ1-2; TCRdb gives TRBD1 as the D gene, but with no DNA this cannot be confirmed. Sequencing input: blood T cells: a sorted CD56 or NKG2C T cell subset, CD4+ or CD8+ T cells, or bulk PBMC T cells (not recorded which). CDR3 sequence reads: CASGPRPYGYTF.